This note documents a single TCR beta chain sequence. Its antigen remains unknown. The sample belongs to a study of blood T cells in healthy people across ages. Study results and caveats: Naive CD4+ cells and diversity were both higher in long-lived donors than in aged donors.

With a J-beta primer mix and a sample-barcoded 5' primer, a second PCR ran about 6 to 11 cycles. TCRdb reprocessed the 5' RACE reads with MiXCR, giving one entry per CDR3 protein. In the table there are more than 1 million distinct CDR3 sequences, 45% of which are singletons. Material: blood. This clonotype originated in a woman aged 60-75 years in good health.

The CDR3 reads CASRSGDIQYF. In nucleotides, the CDR3 is TGCGCCAGCAGATCCGGGGACATTCAGTACTTC. This chain uses TRBV5-1 with TRBJ2-7; possibly TRBD2 for D (5 bases). Near its end, the DNA agrees better with TRBJ2-4, so the J call may be wrong. The CDR3 runs 11 residues. CDR1 is SGHRS and CDR2 is YFSETQ in the germline V gene.